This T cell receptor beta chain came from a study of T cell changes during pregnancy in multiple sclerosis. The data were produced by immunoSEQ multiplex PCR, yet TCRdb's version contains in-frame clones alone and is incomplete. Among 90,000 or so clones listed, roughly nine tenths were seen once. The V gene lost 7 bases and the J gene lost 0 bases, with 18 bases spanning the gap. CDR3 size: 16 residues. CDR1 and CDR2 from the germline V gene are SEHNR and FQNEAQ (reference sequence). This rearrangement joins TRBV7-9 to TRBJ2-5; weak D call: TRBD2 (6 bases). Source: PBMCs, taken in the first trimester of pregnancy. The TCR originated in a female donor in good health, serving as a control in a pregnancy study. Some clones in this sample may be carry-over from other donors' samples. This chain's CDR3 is CASTRGAGTHQETQYF. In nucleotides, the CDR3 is TGTGCCAGCACCCGGGGTGCGGGGACCCACCAAGAGACCCAGTACTTC.